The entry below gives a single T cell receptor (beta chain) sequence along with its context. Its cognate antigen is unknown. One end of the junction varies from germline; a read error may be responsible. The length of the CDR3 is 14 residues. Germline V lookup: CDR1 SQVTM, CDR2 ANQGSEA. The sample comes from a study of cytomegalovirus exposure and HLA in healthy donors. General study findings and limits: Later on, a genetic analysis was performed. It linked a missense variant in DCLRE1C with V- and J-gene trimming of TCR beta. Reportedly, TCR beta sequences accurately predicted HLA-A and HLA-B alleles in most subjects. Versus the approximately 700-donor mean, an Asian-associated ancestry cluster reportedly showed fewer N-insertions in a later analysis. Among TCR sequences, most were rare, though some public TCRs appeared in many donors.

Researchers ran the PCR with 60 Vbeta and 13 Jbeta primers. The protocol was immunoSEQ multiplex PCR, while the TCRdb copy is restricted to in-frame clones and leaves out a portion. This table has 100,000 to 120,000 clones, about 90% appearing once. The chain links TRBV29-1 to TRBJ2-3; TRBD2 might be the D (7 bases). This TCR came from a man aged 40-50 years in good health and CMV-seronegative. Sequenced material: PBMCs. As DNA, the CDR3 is TGCAGCGTCGAAGGGGGGGATCCGCCAGATACGCAGTATTTT. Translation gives CSVEGGDPPDTQYF.